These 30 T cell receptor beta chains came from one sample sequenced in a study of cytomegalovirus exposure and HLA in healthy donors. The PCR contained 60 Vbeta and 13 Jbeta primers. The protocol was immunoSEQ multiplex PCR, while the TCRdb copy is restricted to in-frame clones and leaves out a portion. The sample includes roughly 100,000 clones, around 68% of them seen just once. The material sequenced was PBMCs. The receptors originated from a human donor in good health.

CDR3 nucleotides: TGTGCCAGCAGTCCTCTATACACTGAAGCTTTCTTT. Translation gives CASSPLYTEAFF. The rearrangement uses TRBV28 and TRBJ1-1, with D hard to call. Germline V CDR1 and CDR2: MDHEN, SYDVKM. This CDR3 region has 12 residues. Trimming stripped 5 bases from V and 3 bases from J, with 7 bases between.

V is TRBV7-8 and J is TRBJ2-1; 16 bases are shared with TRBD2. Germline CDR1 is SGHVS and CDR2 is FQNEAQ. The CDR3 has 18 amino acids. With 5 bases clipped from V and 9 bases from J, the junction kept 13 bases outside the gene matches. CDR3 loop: CASSMGLAGGPGGGEQFF. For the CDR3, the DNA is TGTGCCAGCAGCATGGGACTAGCGGGAGGGCCCGGGGGAGGTGAGCAGTTCTTC.

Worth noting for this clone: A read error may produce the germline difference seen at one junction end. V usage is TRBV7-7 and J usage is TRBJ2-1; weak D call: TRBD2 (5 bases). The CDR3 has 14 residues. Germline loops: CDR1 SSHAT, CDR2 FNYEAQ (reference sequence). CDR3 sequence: CASSPSRGYNEQFF. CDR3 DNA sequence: TGTGCTAGCAGCCCCAGCCGGGGCTACAATGAGCAGTTCTTC.

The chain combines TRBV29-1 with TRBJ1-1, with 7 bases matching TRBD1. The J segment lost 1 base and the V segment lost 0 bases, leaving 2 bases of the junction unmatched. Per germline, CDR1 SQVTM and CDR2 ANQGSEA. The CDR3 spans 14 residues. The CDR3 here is CSVEDDRENTEAFF. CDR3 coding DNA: TGCAGCGTTGAAGATGACAGGGAGAACACTGAAGCTTTCTTT. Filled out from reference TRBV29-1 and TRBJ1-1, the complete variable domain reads SAVISQKPSRDICQRGTSLTIQCQVDSQVTMMFWYRQQPGQSLTLIATANQGSEATYESGFVIDKFPISRPNLTFSTLTVSNMSPEDSSIYLCSVEDDRENTEAFFGQGTRLTVV.

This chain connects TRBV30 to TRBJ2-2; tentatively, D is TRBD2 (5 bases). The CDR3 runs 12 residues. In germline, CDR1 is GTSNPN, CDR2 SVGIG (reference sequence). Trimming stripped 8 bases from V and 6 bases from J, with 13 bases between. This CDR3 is CAREGGPGELFF. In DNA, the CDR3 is TGTGCCCGCGAAGGAGGTCCCGGGGAGCTGTTTTTT.

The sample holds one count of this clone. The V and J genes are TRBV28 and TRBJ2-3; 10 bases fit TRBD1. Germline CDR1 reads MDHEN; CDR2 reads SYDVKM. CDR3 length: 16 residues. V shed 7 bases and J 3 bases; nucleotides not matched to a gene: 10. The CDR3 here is CASNRDRGIGTDTQYF. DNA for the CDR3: TGTGCCAGCAACAGGGACAGGGGAATTGGGACAGATACGCAGTATTTT.

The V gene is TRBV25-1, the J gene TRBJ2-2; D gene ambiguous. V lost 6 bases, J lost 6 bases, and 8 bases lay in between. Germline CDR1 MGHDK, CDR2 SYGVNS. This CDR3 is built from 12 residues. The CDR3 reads CASSIESGELFF. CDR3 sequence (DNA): TGTGCCAGCAGCATCGAGTCCGGGGAGCTGTTTTTT.

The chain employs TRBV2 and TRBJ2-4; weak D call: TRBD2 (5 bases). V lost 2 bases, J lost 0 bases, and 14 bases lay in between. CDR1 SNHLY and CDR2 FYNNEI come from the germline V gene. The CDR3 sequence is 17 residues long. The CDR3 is CASSEIGLVLAKNIQYF. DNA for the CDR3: TGTGCCAGCAGTGAAATAGGACTGGTGCTAGCCAAAAACATTCAGTACTTC.

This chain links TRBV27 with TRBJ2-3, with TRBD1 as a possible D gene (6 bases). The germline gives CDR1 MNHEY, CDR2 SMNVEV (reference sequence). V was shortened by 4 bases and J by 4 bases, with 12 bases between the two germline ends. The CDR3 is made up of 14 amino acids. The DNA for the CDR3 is TGTGCCAGCAGTTCGAGGGGGTTTGCAGATACGCAGTATTTT. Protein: CASSSRGFADTQYF.

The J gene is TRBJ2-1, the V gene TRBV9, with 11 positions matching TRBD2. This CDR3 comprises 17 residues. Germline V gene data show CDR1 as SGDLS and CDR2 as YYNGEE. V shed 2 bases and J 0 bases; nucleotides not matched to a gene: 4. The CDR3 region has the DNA TGTGCCAGCAGCGTGGGACTAGCGGAGAGCTCCTACAATGAGCAGTTCTTC. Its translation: CASSVGLAESSYNEQFF.

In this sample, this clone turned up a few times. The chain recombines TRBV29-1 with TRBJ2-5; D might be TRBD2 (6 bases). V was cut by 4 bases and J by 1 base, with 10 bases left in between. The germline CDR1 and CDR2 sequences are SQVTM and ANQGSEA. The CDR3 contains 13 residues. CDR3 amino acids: CSVAGGPQETQYF. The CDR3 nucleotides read TGCAGCGTTGCCGGGGGACCCCAAGAGACCCAGTACTTC.

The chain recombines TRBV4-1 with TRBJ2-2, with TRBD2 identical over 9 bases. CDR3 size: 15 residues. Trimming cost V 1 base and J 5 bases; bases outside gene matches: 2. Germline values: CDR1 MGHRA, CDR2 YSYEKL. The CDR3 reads CASSQGLAGTGELFF. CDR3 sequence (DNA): TGCGCCAGCAGCCAAGGGCTAGCGGGGACCGGGGAGCTGTTTTTT.

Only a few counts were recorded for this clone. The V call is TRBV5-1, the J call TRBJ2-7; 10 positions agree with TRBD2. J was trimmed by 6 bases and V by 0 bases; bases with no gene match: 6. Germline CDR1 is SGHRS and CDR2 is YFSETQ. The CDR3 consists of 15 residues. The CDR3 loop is CASSLEASGSPEQYF. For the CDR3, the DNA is TGCGCCAGCAGCTTGGAGGCTAGCGGGAGTCCCGAGCAGTACTTC.

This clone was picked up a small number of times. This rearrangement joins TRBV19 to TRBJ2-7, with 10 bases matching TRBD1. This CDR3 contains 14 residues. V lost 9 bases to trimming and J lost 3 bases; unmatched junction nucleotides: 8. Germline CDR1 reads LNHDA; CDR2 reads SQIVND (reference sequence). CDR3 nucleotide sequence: TGTGCCAGCGAGCGGACAGGGGGGATCTACGAGCAGTACTTC. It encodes CASERTGGIYEQYF.

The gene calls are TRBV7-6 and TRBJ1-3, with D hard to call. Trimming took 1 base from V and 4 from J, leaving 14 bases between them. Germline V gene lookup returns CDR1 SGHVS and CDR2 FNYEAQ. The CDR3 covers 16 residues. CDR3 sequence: CASSLEASRGGNTIYF. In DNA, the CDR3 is TGTGCCAGCAGCTTAGAGGCCAGCCGCGGCGGAAACACCATATATTTT.

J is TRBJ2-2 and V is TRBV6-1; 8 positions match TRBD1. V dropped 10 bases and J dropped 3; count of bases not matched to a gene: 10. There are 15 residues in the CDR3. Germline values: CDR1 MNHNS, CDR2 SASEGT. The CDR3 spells CATGATGVHTGELFF. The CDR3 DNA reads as TGTGCCACCGGGGCGACAGGGGTGCACACCGGGGAGCTGTTTTTT.

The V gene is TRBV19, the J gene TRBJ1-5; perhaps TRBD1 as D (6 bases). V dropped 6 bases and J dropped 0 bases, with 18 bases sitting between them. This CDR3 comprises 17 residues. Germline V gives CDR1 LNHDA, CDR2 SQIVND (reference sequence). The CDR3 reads CASSRKVQGISNQPQHF. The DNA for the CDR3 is TGTGCCAGTAGCAGAAAAGTACAGGGTATTAGCAATCAGCCCCAGCATTTT.

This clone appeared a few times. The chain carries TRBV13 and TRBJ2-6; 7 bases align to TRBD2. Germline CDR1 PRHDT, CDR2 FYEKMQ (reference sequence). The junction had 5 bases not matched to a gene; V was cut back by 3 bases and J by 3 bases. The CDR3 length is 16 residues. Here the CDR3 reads CASSLWEGGGANVLTF. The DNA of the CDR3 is TGTGCCAGCAGCTTGTGGGAGGGAGGTGGGGCCAACGTCCTGACTTTC.

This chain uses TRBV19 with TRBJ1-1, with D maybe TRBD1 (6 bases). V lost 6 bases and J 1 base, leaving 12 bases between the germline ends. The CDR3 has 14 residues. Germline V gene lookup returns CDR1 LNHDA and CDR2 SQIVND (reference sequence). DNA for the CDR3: TGTGCCAGTAGGCACCAGGGGCCGAACACTGAAGCTTTCTTT. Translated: CASRHQGPNTEAFF.

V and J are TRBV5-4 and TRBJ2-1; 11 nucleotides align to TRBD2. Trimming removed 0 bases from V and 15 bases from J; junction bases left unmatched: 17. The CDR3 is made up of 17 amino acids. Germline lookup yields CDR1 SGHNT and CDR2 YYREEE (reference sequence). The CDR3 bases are TGTGCCAGCAGCTTGGATCGTCGTAGGCTAGCGGGAGGAGATGTGTTCTTC. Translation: CASSLDRRRLAGGDVFF.

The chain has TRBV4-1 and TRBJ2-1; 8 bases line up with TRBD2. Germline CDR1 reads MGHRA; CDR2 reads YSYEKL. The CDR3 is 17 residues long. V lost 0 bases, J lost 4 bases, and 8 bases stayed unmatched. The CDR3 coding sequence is TGCGCCAGCAGCCAAGATTTGCCTAGCGGGCGGTACAATGAGCAGTTCTTC. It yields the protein CASSQDLPSGRYNEQFF.

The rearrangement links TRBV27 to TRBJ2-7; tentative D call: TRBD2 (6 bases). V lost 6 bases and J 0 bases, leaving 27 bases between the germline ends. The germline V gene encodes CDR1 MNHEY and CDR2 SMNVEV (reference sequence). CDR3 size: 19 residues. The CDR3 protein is CASSPSKATWLASSYEQYF. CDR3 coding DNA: TGTGCCAGCAGCCCCTCGAAGGCAACCTGGCTAGCGAGCTCCTACGAGCAGTACTTC.

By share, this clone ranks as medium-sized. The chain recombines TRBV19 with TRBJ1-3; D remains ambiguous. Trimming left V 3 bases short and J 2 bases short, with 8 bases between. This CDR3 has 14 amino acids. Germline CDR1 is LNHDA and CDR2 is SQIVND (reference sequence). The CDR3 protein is CASSIQRAGNTIYF. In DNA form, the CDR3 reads TGTGCCAGTAGTATTCAACGAGCTGGAAACACCATATATTTT.

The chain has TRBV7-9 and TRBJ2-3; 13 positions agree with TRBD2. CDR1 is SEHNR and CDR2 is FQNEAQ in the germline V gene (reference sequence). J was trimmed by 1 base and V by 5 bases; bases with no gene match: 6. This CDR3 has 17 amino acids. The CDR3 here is CASSHGLAGARTDTQYF. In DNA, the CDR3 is TGTGCCAGCAGCCACGGACTAGCGGGAGCCCGCACAGATACGCAGTATTTT.

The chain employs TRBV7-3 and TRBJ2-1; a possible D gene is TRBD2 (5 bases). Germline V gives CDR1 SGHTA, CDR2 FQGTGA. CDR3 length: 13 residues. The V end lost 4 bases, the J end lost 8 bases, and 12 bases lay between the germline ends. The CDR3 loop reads CASSSGSGDEQFF. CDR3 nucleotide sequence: TGTGCCAGCAGCTCGGGTTCCGGGGATGAGCAGTTCTTC.

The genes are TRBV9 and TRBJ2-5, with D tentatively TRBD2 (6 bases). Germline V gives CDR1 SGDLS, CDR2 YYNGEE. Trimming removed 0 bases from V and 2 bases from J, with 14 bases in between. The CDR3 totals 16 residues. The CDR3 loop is CASSVAEVAVQETQYF. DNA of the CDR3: TGTGCCAGCAGCGTAGCTGAGGTAGCGGTACAAGAGACCCAGTACTTC.

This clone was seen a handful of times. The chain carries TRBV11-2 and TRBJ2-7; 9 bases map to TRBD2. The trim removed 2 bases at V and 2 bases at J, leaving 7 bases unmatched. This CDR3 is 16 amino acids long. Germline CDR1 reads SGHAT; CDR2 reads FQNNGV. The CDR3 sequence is CASSLYGASGTYEQYF. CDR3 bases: TGTGCCAGCAGCTTATACGGGGCTAGCGGGACCTACGAGCAGTACTTC. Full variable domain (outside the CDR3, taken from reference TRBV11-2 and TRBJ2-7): EAGVAQSPRYKIIEKRQSVAFWCNPISGHATLYWYQQILGQGPKLLIQFQNNGVVDDSQLPKDRFSAERLKGVDSTLKIQPAKLEDSAVYLCASSLYGASGTYEQYFGPGTRLTVT.

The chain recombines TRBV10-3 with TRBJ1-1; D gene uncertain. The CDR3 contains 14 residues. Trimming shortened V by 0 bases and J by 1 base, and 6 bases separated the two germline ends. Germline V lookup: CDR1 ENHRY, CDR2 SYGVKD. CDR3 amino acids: CAISESSKNTEAFF. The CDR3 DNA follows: TGTGCCATCAGTGAGTCGAGTAAGAACACTGAAGCTTTCTTT.

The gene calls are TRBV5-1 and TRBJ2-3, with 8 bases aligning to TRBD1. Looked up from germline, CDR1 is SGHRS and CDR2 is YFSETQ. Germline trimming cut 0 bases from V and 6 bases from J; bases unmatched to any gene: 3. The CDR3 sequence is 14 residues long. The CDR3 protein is CASSLDRGEDTQYF. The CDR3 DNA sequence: TGCGCCAGCAGCTTGGACAGGGGGGAGGATACGCAGTATTTT.

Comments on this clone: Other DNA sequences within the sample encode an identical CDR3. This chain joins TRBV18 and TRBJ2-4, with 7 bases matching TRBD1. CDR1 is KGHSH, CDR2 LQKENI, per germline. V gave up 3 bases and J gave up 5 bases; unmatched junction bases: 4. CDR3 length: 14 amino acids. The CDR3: CASSPGTGENIQYF. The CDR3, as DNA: TGTGCCAGCTCACCGGGCACAGGGGAAAACATTCAGTACTTC.